This T cell receptor (beta chain) was captured by sequencing in a study of cytomegalovirus exposure and HLA in healthy donors. With 6 bases clipped from V and 10 bases from J, the junction kept 7 bases outside the gene matches. From germline, CDR1 is DFQATT and CDR2 SNEGSKA (reference sequence). This CDR3 is 11 amino acids long. PCR involved 60 Vbeta and 13 Jbeta primers. TCRdb's copy holds only in-frame clones and misses some; the assay was immunoSEQ multiplex PCR. The sample carries 100,000 to 150,000 clones, about 80% recorded once. The TCR was taken from a woman between 40 and 55 years old in good health and CMV-seropositive. J is TRBJ1-1 and V is TRBV20-1, with TRBD1 matching over 8 bases. The sample was PBMCs. CDR3 sequence: CSANRDRRAFF. The CDR3 DNA is TGCAGTGCCAACCGGGACAGGCGAGCTTTCTTT.